This T cell receptor beta chain was obtained from a study of T cell responses to AZD1222 COVID-19 vaccine. Data came from immunoSEQ multiplex PCR; TCRdb stores just in-frame clones and leaves some out. The sample lists about 85,000 clones, roughly 90% seen once, with 2.5% to 3.5% in the top ten. V lost 0 bases and J lost 4, with 10 bases in between. CDR1 is LGHDT, CDR2 YNNKEL, per germline (reference sequence). This CDR3 contains 15 residues. The J gene is TRBJ2-1, the V gene TRBV3-1 (or the pseudogene TRBV3-2); perhaps D is TRBD1 or TRBD2 (5 bases each). The TCR comes from an adult in good health. Source: peripheral blood, taken on day 0 of AZD1222 vaccination. The CDR3 spells CASSQDLEGYNEQFF. CDR3 coding DNA: TGTGCCAGCAGCCAAGATTTAGAGGGGTACAATGAGCAGTTCTTC.